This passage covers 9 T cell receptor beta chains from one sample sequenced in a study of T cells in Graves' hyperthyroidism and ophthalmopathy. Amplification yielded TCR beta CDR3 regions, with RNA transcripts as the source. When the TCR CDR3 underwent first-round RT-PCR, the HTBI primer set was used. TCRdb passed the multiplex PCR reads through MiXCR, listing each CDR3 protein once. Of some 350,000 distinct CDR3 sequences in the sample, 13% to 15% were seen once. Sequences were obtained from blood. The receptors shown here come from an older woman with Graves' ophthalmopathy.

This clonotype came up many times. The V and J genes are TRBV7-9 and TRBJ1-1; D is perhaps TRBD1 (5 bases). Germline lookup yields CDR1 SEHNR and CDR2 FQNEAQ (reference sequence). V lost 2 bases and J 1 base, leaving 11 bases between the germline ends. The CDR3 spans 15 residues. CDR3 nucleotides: TGTGCCAGCAGCTTAACAGACAGCCGGAACACTGAAGCTTTCTTT. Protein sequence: CASSLTDSRNTEAFF.

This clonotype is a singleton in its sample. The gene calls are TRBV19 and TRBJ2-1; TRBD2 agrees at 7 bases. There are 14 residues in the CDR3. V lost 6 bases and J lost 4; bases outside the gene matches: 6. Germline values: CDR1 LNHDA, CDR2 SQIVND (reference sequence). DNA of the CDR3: TGTGCCAGTAGAGCTAGCGGAACGTACAATGAGCAGTTCTTC. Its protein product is CASRASGTYNEQFF.

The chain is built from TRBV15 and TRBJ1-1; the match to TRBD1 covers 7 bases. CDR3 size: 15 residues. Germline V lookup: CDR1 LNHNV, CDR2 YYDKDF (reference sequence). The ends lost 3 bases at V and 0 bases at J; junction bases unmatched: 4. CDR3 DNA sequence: TGTGCCACCAGCAGGGCGGGACAGATGAACACTGAAGCTTTCTTT. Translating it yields CATSRAGQMNTEAFF.

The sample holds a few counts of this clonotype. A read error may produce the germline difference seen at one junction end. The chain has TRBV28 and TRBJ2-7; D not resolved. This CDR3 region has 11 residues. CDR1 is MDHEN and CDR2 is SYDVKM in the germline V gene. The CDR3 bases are TGTGCCAGCAGTTTAAACTACGAGCGGTACTTC. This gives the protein CASSLNYERYF.

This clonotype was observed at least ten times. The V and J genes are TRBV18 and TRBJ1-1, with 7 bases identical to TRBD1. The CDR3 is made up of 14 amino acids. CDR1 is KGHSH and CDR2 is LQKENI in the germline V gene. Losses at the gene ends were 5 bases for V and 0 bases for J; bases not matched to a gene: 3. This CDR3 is CASSKQGMNTEAFF. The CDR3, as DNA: TGTGCCAGCTCAAAACAGGGGATGAACACTGAAGCTTTCTTT.

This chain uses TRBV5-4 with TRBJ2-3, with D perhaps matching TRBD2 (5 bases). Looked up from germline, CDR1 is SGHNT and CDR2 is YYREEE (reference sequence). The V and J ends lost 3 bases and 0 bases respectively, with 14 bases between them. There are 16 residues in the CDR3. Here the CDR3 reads CASSSSDYISTDTQYF. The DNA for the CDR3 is TGTGCCAGCAGCTCCTCAGACTACATAAGCACAGATACGCAGTATTTT.

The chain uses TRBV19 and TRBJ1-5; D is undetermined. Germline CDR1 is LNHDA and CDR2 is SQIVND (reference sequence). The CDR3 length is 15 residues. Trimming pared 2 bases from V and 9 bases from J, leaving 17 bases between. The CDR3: CASSIPRTTLGPQHF. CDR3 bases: TGTGCCAGTAGTATACCCAGGACGACTCTTGGGCCCCAGCATTTT.

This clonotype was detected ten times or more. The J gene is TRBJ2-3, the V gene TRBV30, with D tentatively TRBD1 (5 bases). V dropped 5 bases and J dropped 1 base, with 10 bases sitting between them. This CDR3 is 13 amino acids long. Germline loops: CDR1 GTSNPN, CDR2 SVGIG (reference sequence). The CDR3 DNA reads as TGTGCCTGGGGAGACAGTCGCACAGATACGCAGTATTTT. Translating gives CAWGDSRTDTQYF.

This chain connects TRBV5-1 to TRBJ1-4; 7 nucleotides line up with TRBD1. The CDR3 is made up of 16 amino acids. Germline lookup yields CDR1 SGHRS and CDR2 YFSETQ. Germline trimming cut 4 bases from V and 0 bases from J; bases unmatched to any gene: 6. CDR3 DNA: TGCGCCAGCAGCGACCAGGGGGGAGCAACTAATGAAAAACTGTTTTTT. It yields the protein CASSDQGGATNEKLFF.